The clone carrying this TCR beta chain was detected a few times. This sample was included in a study of CD8 T cells in ankylosing spondylitis. TCRdb recomputed calls from the 5' RACE reads with MiXCR, one row per CDR3 protein. This table holds about 350,000 distinct CDR3 sequences, roughly 20% found once. The sequence came from a male donor with ankylosing spondylitis or in good health (not recorded which). The sequencing sample was made of blood, either unsorted or a sorted T cell fraction (not recorded which).

The CDR3 coding sequence is TGTGCCAGCAGCCCGGAGGTGGGCAACCACAATGAGCAGTTCTTC. Its translation is CASSPEVGNHNEQFF. The rearrangement links TRBV9 to TRBJ2-1, with TRBD2 as a possible D gene (5 bases). This CDR3 region has 15 residues. The germline V gene has CDR1 SGDLS and CDR2 YYNGEE. V was shortened by 4 bases and J by 5 bases, with 16 bases between the two germline ends.